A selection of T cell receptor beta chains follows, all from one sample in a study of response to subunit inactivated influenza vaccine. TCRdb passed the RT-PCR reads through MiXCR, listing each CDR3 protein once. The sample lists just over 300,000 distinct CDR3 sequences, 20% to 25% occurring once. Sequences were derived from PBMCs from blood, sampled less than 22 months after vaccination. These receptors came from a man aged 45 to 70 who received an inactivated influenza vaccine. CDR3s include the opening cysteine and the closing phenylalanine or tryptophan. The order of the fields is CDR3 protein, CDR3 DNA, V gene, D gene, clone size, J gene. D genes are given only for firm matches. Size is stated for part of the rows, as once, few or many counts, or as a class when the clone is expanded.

CAWSVLGAQSEKLFF TGTGCCTGGAGTGTACTTGGGGCGCAGTCTGAAAAACTGTTTTTT TRBV30 . . TRBJ1-4
CASSTTGFQETQYF TGCGCCAGCAGCACTACAGGGTTTCAAGAGACCCAGTACTTC TRBV5-1 . . TRBJ2-5
CASSLLGDRGSPGYTF TGTGCCAGCAGCCTCCTTGGGGACAGAGGATCCCCGGGCTACACCTTC TRBV7-9 TRBD1 many TRBJ1-2
CASSPGGAQYF TGCGCCAGCAGCCCAGGGGGCGCGCAGTACTTC TRBV5-1 TRBD1 few TRBJ2-7
CASSLGYLAQGSYNEQFF TGTGCCAGCAGCTTAGGGTATTTAGCCCAGGGCTCCTACAATGAGCAGTTCTTC TRBV7-8 . many TRBJ2-1
CASSQEHWSAEQFF TGTGCCAGCAGCCAAGAACATTGGTCGGCCGAGCAGTTCTTC TRBV14 . . TRBJ2-1
CASSSGGEDEKLFF TGTGCCAGCAGTTCGGGGGGGGAAGATGAAAAACTGTTTTTT TRBV12-3/TRBV12-4 . few TRBJ1-4
CASSFNPVNYGYTF TGTGCCAGCAGCTTTAACCCCGTTAACTATGGCTACACCTTC TRBV7-2 . many TRBJ1-2
CASSGQWNQPQHF TGTGCCAGCAGCGGACAGTGGAATCAGCCCCAGCATTTT TRBV2 . . TRBJ1-5
CASRAVTNTEAFF TGTGCCAGCCGGGCCGTGACTAACACTGAAGCTTTCTTT TRBV12-3/TRBV12-4 . many TRBJ1-1
CATSPGLNEQFF TGTGCCACCAGTCCGGGACTCAATGAGCAGTTCTTC TRBV15 . . TRBJ2-1
CAISDSDRGYNQPQHF TGTGCCATCAGTGACTCAGACAGGGGTTACAATCAGCCCCAGCATTTT TRBV10-3 TRBD1 few TRBJ1-5
CSARGRVRDTIYF TGCAGTGCTAGAGGAAGGGTCAGGGACACCATATATTTT TRBV20-1 . . TRBJ1-3
CASSYEWSLLSKTEGNTIYF TGTGCCAGCAGTTATGAGTGGAGCTTGCTATCCAAGACCGAAGGAAACACCATATATTTT TRBV6-2/TRBV6-3 . few TRBJ1-3
CASSSAVYGYTF TGTGCCAGCAGCTCCGCGGTCTATGGCTACACCTTC TRBV5-6 . . TRBJ1-2
CASSLTGGLQETQYF TGCGCCAGCAGCTTGACAGGCGGACTCCAAGAGACCCAGTACTTC TRBV5-1 . few TRBJ2-5
CASSLGLYEQFF TGCGCCAGCAGCTTAGGGTTATATGAGCAGTTCTTC TRBV5-1 . few TRBJ2-1
CASSYRGGYGYTF TGTGCCAGCAGCTACAGGGGTGGCTATGGCTACACCTTC TRBV7-9 TRBD1 few TRBJ1-2
CASSLNRGYGYTF TGTGCCAGCAGTTTGAACAGGGGCTATGGCTACACCTTC TRBV27 TRBD1 . TRBJ1-2
CSATPSGVETQYF TGCAGTGCTACCCCTAGCGGGGTTGAGACCCAGTACTTC TRBV20-1 TRBD2 few TRBJ2-5
CASSQDRGLNYGYTF TGCGCCAGCAGCCAAGACAGGGGGCTTAACTATGGCTACACCTTC TRBV4-3 TRBD1 many TRBJ1-2
CSARGTSEGTQYF TGCAGTGCTAGGGGGACTAGCGAGGGGACCCAGTACTTC TRBV20-1 TRBD2 . TRBJ2-5
CSVYRGYEQYF TGCAGCGTGTACCGGGGATACGAGCAGTACTTC TRBV29-1 . . TRBJ2-7
CASSPATGGYTEAFF TGTGCCAGCAGCCCTGCGACAGGGGGGTACACTGAAGCTTTCTTT TRBV3-1 TRBD1 many TRBJ1-1
CASSPFRQGGSETQYF TGTGCCAGCAGTCCCTTCCGACAGGGCGGGTCGGAGACCCAGTACTTC TRBV3-1 TRBD1 . TRBJ2-5
CASSSIAGDTYNEQFF TGTGCCAGCAGCTCAATAGCGGGAGATACCTACAATGAGCAGTTCTTC TRBV7-2 TRBD2 . TRBJ2-1
CASSLWQGAAGELFF TGTGCCAGCAGCCTGTGGCAGGGGGCGGCCGGGGAGCTGTTTTTT TRBV6-2/TRBV6-3 TRBD1 . TRBJ2-2
CASSESAARSYNEQFF TGTGCCAGCTCCGAGTCCGCAGCACGCTCCTACAATGAGCAGTTCTTC TRBV6-2/TRBV6-3 . many TRBJ2-1
CASSPQGPEQYF TGTGCCAGCTCACCACAAGGGCCCGAGCAGTACTTC TRBV18 . few TRBJ2-7
CASSSAGGGDGTLYGYTF TGCGCCAGCAGCTCGGCAGGTGGGGGAGACGGGACACTCTATGGCTACACCTTC TRBV5-1 . . TRBJ1-2
CASARTGMNTESFF TGTGCCAGCGCCCGGACAGGGATGAACACTGAATCTTTCTTT TRBV12-3/TRBV12-4 TRBD1 . TRBJ1-1
CASSFADTEAFF TGTGCCAGCAGTTTCGCAGACACTGAAGCTTTCTTT TRBV6-2/TRBV6-3 . many TRBJ1-1
CASSQPLLDGHQPQHF TGCGCCAGCAGTCAACCTTTGTTGGACGGGCATCAGCCCCAGCATTTT TRBV23-1 . many TRBJ1-5
CASSPSGLTLSNQPQHF TGTGCCAGCAGCCCTTCAGGGCTAACCCTTAGCAATCAGCCCCAGCATTTT TRBV28 . few TRBJ1-5
CASRRTTGNTIYF TGTGCCAGCAGAAGGACCACTGGAAACACCATATATTTT TRBV12-3/TRBV12-4 . . TRBJ1-3
CASSLGVLLDEQYF TGTGCCAGCAGCTTGGGAGTCCTCCTGGACGAGCAGTACTTC TRBV5-6 . few TRBJ2-7
CASSSRILYEQYF TGCGCCAGCAGCTCCAGGATTCTTTACGAGCAGTACTTC TRBV4-1 . . TRBJ2-7
CASSQGTSGSTDTQYF TGTGCCAGCAGCCAAGGGACTAGCGGATCCACAGATACGCAGTATTTT TRBV7-6 TRBD2 few TRBJ2-3
CAGKAGTYNEQFF TGTGCCGGCAAAGCGGGTACCTACAATGAGCAGTTCTTC TRBV7-9 . few TRBJ2-1
CASNTLTGSYYEQYF TGTGCCAGCAACACCCTGACAGGGTCCTACTACGAGCAGTACTTC TRBV25-1 TRBD1 few TRBJ2-7
CSAPSTRVASTDTQYF TGCAGTGCCCCCTCGACTAGAGTTGCTAGCACAGATACGCAGTATTTT TRBV20-1 . few TRBJ2-3
CASSQSDMTEAFF TGTGCCAGCAGCCAAAGCGACATGACTGAAGCTTTCTTT TRBV3-1 . few TRBJ1-1
CASSEASSPLHF TGTGCCAGCAGTGAAGCGAGTTCACCCCTCCACTTT TRBV6-1 . . TRBJ1-6
CASSDTAVTNTGELFF TGTGCCAGCAGTGATACAGCCGTTACGAACACCGGGGAGCTGTTTTTT TRBV6-4 . few TRBJ2-2